Shown below are 7 T cell receptor beta chains from a single sample sequenced in a study of CD8 T cells in ankylosing spondylitis. TCRdb passed the 5' RACE reads through MiXCR, listing each CDR3 protein once. Among 200,000 to 250,000 distinct CDR3 sequences, 30% to 40% were seen once, and the ten largest hold around 4.2%. Sequencing was done on a sample of blood, either unsorted or a sorted T cell fraction (not recorded which). These receptors all stem from a male donor with ankylosing spondylitis or in good health (not recorded which).

The chain employs TRBV5-1 and TRBJ2-1; maybe TRBD2 (6 bases). Germline V gene data show CDR1 as SGHRS and CDR2 as YFSETQ. The CDR3 has 15 residues. V gave up 0 bases and J gave up 12 bases, with 19 bases separating them. The CDR3 here is CASSLDPRTPGGQFF. Here the CDR3 DNA reads TGCGCCAGCAGCTTGGACCCCCGGACACCCGGGGGGCAGTTCTTC.

The chain couples TRBV6-5 to TRBJ1-5; weak D call: TRBD1 (6 bases). Germline CDR1 is MNHEY and CDR2 is SVGAGI. Deletions cut 2 bases from V and 8 bases from J, with 13 bases between. This CDR3 is built from 14 residues. The CDR3 spells CASSYLGALEPQHF. The CDR3 DNA reads as TGTGCCAGCAGTTACCTGGGGGCCTTGGAGCCCCAGCATTTT.

Here the CDR3 reads CAISEGSDTQYF. For the CDR3, the DNA is TGTGCCATCAGTGAGGGTTCCGATACGCAGTATTTT. This chain links TRBV10-3 with TRBJ2-3; no definite D call. Trimming removed 2 bases at V and 6 bases at J, with 6 bases between. Looked up from germline, CDR1 is ENHRY and CDR2 is SYGVKD. The CDR3 covers 12 residues.

The CDR3 loop is CSASTQGAMSVEQYF. CDR3 nucleotides: TGCAGTGCTAGCACACAGGGGGCAATGTCGGTCGAGCAGTACTTC. V usage is TRBV20-1 and J usage is TRBJ2-7; 9 bases align to TRBD1. The CDR3 loop spans 15 amino acids. Germline CDR1 is DFQATT and CDR2 is SNEGSKA (reference sequence). Germline trimming cut 3 bases from V and 6 bases from J; bases unmatched to any gene: 12.

This clonotype turned up a few times. This chain links TRBV12-3 or TRBV12-4 with TRBJ1-2; the D is unclear. V gave up 6 bases and J gave up 5 bases, with 10 bases separating them. The CDR3 runs 12 residues. The CDR3 DNA reads as TGTGCCAGCAGCCCCGGGGATTATGGCTACACCTTC. This gives the protein CASSPGDYGYTF.

A few counts support this clonotype. One junction end disagrees with the germline gene, perhaps due to a read error. V gene TRBV20-1 combines with J gene TRBJ1-6; D uncertain. Germline lookup yields CDR1 DFQATT and CDR2 SNEGSKA (reference sequence). This CDR3 spans 15 amino acids. The CDR3 reads CCARDTTRVGSPLHF. Here the CDR3 DNA reads TGCTGTGCTAGAGACACCACACGTGTGGGTTCACCCCTCCACTTT.

V is TRBV5-1 and J is TRBJ1-6; TRBD1 aligns across 9 bases. The trim removed 3 bases at V and 10 bases at J, leaving 8 bases unmatched. The CDR3 extends over 15 amino acids. The germline gives CDR1 SGHRS, CDR2 YFSETQ. The CDR3 bases are TGCGCCAGCAGCTGGGGACAGGGTGTGAGGTCACCCCTCCACTTT. Its translation: CASSWGQGVRSPLHF. The variable domain in full, with the rest retrieved from reference TRBV5-1 and TRBJ1-6, is KAGVTQTPRYLIKTRGQQVTLSCSPISGHRSVSWYQQTPGQGLQFLFEYFSETQRNKGNFPGRFSGRQFSNSRSEMNVSTLELGDSALYLCASSWGQGVRSPLHFGNGTRLTVT.